Listed here are 17 T cell receptor beta chains from one sample, sequenced in a study of T cell responses to AZD1222 COVID-19 vaccine (dated by TCRdb to the early 2020s). Libraries were constructed by the immunoSEQ multiplex PCR assay. TCRdb took over this immuneACCESS table, retaining in-frame rearrangements with V and J assigned. Such tables are incomplete; in checked studies, under half of the missing clones stem from an unresolved V gene, and the remainder is unexplained. The sample table lists some 100,000 clones, about 87% of them with a count of one. The top ten clones comprise about 1.8% of the sample. According to the study, the label for this sample's time point signals: baseline before first vaccination. Specimen: peripheral blood, collected on day 0 of AZD1222 vaccination. The receptors here all came from an adult in good health.

The J gene is TRBJ2-2, the V gene TRBV7-3, with D perhaps TRBD1 or TRBD2 (5 bases each). The V and J ends lost 5 bases and 4 bases respectively, with 14 bases between them. Germline CDR1 SGHTA, CDR2 FQGTGA. CDR3 length: 15 residues. CDR3 in amino acids: CASSQPGLATGELFF. The CDR3 DNA is TGTGCCAGCAGCCAGCCAGGGCTAGCCACCGGGGAGCTGTTTTTT.

This chain joins TRBV6-6 and TRBJ2-6; a possible D gene is TRBD1 (6 bases). The CDR3 loop spans 15 amino acids. The V gene lost 7 bases and the J gene lost 0 bases, with 10 bases spanning the gap. Germline values: CDR1 MNHNY, CDR2 SVGAGI (reference sequence). The CDR3 loop reads CASNDRSSGANVLTF. CDR3 in DNA: TGTGCCAGCAATGACAGGAGCTCTGGGGCCAACGTCCTGACTTTC.

The chain recombines TRBV5-6 with TRBJ1-1; 7 bases line up with TRBD1. Germline assignment: CDR1 SGHDT and CDR2 YYEEEE. V gave up 2 bases and J gave up 0 bases; unmatched junction bases: 4. The CDR3 is 15 residues long. This CDR3 reads CASSFWDRLNTEAFF. The CDR3 DNA reads as TGTGCCAGCAGCTTCTGGGACAGATTGAACACTGAAGCTTTCTTT.

The chain couples TRBV29-1 to TRBJ2-2, with D perhaps TRBD1 (6 bases). The CDR3 loop spans 20 amino acids. CDR1 and CDR2 from the germline V gene are SQVTM and ANQGSEA. V lost 1 base, J lost 5 bases, and 29 bases lay in between. In DNA, the CDR3 is TGCAGCGTTGAAGTAGTCAGGGGCCCCCCGGATAGACTTGGTACCGGGGAGCTGTTTTTT. This sequence encodes CSVEVVRGPPDRLGTGELFF.

CDR3 DNA: TGTGCCAGCAGCTTAAGGGGACTAGCGGGAGGGGACAATGAGCAGTTCTTC. The encoded protein is CASSLRGLAGGDNEQFF. J is TRBJ2-1 and V is TRBV7-2; 16 bases are a match to TRBD2. The germline V gene has CDR1 SGHTA and CDR2 FQGNSA. The V and J ends lost 2 bases and 5 bases, in that order; junction bases with no gene match: 3. The CDR3 loop spans 17 amino acids.

The chain employs TRBV19 and TRBJ2-7; either TRBD1 or TRBD2 may fit D (5 bases each). The V gene's germline CDR1 is LNHDA and CDR2 SQIVND (reference sequence). Deletions cut 3 bases from V and 2 bases from J, with 14 bases between. The length of the CDR3 is 15 residues. DNA of the CDR3: TGTGCCAGTAGTATCTCCGGGGCAGGGCCCTACGAGCAGTACTTC. Translating gives CASSISGAGPYEQYF.

This clone appeared a single time. This chain joins TRBV6-7 and TRBJ2-5; 16 bases line up with TRBD2. TRBV6-7 belongs to the ORF category, with a function that is uncertain. The V gene end was trimmed by 2 bases and the J gene end by 5 bases; junction bases not matched to a gene: 11. This CDR3 region has 19 residues. The CDR3 DNA reads TGTGCCAGCAGTTACGCGGGACTAGCGGGAGGGCCCGATAGGGAGACCCAGTACTTC. Translated, it gives CASSYAGLAGGPDRETQYF.

The rearrangement uses TRBV7-8 and TRBJ2-1; the D gene is possibly TRBD2 (5 bases). The CDR3 extends over 15 amino acids. Trimming took 0 bases from V and 2 from J, leaving 8 bases between them. The V gene's germline CDR1 is SGHVS and CDR2 FQNEAQ. The CDR3 bases are TGTGCCAGCAGCTTAGCGGAGAGGGCCTACAATGAGCAGTTCTTC. It codes for CASSLAERAYNEQFF.

The rearrangement links TRBV30 to TRBJ1-5; tentatively, D is TRBD1 (5 bases). Per germline, CDR1 GTSNPN and CDR2 SVGIG (reference sequence). V lost 2 bases, J lost 4 bases, and 9 bases lay in between. CDR3 size: 13 residues. CDR3 amino acids: CAWSWGWNQPQHF. Here the CDR3 DNA reads TGTGCCTGGAGTTGGGGGTGGAATCAGCCCCAGCATTTT.

The rearrangement joins TRBV5-6 to TRBJ1-5, with D perhaps matching TRBD1 (5 bases). The germline V and J ends were trimmed by 0 bases and 5 bases, with 12 bases remaining between them. Germline lookup yields CDR1 SGHDT and CDR2 YYEEEE. This CDR3 region has 15 residues. CDR3 in DNA: TGTGCCAGCAGCTTGGCCAGGGAGATTGATCAGCCCCAGCATTTT. Protein product: CASSLAREIDQPQHF.

The chain couples TRBV4-3 to TRBJ2-5; D possibly corresponds to TRBD2 (6 bases). The CDR3 totals 14 residues. Looked up from germline, CDR1 is LGHNA and CDR2 is YSLEER. V was shortened by 3 bases and J by 4 bases, with 12 bases between the two germline ends. The DNA for the CDR3 is TGCGCCAGCAGCCAGAATGCCGGGGGAGAGACCCAGTACTTC. This gives the protein CASSQNAGGETQYF.

This rearrangement joins TRBV12-3 or TRBV12-4 to TRBJ2-4; D not certain. Trimming removed 2 bases at V and 3 bases at J, with 2 bases between. The CDR3 is 12 amino acids. DNA of the CDR3: TGTGCCAGCAGTTTAAACAAAAACATTCAGTACTTC. Protein sequence: CASSLNKNIQYF.

The rearrangement links TRBV6-1 to TRBJ2-1, with 9 bases matching TRBD2. Looked up from germline, CDR1 is MNHNS and CDR2 is SASEGT. The CDR3 has 18 amino acids. The J segment lost 0 bases and the V segment lost 4 bases, leaving 10 bases of the junction unmatched. The CDR3 spells CASSVLAGKESSYNEQFF. CDR3 coding DNA: TGTGCCAGCAGTGTTCTAGCGGGAAAAGAAAGCTCCTACAATGAGCAGTTCTTC.

This chain joins TRBV6-2 or TRBV6-3 and TRBJ1-5; D not resolved. Trimming cost V 4 bases and J 1 base, with 8 bases left between them. The CDR3 consists of 14 residues. Germline CDR1 MNHEY, CDR2 SVGEGT. CDR3 loop: CASSLAASNQPQHF. For the CDR3, the DNA is TGTGCCAGCAGTTTGGCAGCGAGCAATCAGCCCCAGCATTTT.

Worth noting for this clone: This sample also contains other DNA sequences that code for the same CDR3. This chain connects TRBV7-9 to TRBJ2-5; D not resolved. There are 12 residues in the CDR3. Germline V lookup: CDR1 SEHNR, CDR2 FQNEAQ (reference sequence). The V and J ends lost 0 bases and 1 base respectively, with 0 bases between them. CDR3: CASSLAQETQYF. CDR3 DNA sequence: TGTGCCAGCAGCTTAGCCCAAGAGACCCAGTACTTC. The complete variable domain, with remaining parts taken from reference TRBV7-9 and TRBJ2-5, reads DTGVSQNPRHKITKRGQNVTFRCDPISEHNRLYWYRQTLGQGPEFLTYFQNEAQLEKSRLLSDRFSAERPKGSFSTLEIQRTEQGDSAMYLCASSLAQETQYFGPGTRLLVL.

This chain links TRBV19 with TRBJ2-3; D is perhaps TRBD1 or TRBD2 (5 bases each). V was shortened by 4 bases and J by 5 bases, with 10 bases between the two germline ends. The CDR3 is made up of 13 amino acids. Germline V gene lookup returns CDR1 LNHDA and CDR2 SQIVND (reference sequence). CDR3 coding DNA: TGTGCCAGTAGTAACCGGGGCCGAGATACGCAGTATTTT. It is translated as CASSNRGRDTQYF.

V gene TRBV2 combines with J gene TRBJ2-6; D is perhaps TRBD1 (6 bases). Germline CDR1 is SNHLY and CDR2 is FYNNEI. The CDR3 loop spans 15 amino acids. Trimming took 4 bases from V and 2 from J, leaving 9 bases between them. The CDR3 DNA is TGTGCCAGCAGTGCTCAGGGGACTGGGGCCAACGTCCTGACTTTC. It specifies CASSAQGTGANVLTF.